These 2 T cell receptor beta chains originate from one sample sequenced in a study of vaccination and CD4 T cells after COVID-19. For these TCRs, the target antigens are not known. Sequenced with the Oncomine TCR Beta short-read assay was DNA taken from cultured CD4+ T cells. TCRdb re-analysed the PCR reads in MiXCR, keeping a single row per CDR3 protein. The table lists some 13,000 distinct CDR3 sequences, roughly 29% of them singletons. As to treatment: roughly 10-day PBMC culture with coronavirus spike peptide pools or control peptides (ViraFEST assay). The sample here was CD4+ T cells from blood, cultured in vitro, taken after SARS-CoV-2 vaccination. The source of these receptors is a human donor who had recovered from COVID-19.

The V gene is TRBV11-2, the J gene TRBJ2-3, with 8 bases that match TRBD2. The V segment lost 8 bases and the J segment 3 bases; nucleotides outside the gene matches: 7. This CDR3 contains 14 residues. Germline assignment: CDR1 SGHAT and CDR2 FQNNGV. The CDR3 loop is CASSPQRETDTQYF. CDR3 nucleotide sequence: TGTGCCAGCTCTCCCCAGCGGGAGACAGATACGCAGTATTTT.

The V gene is TRBV7-2, the J gene TRBJ1-1; D is unclear. There are 12 residues in the CDR3. Trimming shortened V by 2 bases and J by 4 bases, and 5 bases separated the two germline ends. Germline V gene sequence: CDR1 SGHTA, CDR2 FQGNSA. The CDR3 bases are TGTGCCAGCAGCTTATACGGCACTGAAGCTTTCTTT. Translated, it gives CASSLYGTEAFF. Full variable domain (remainder filled in from reference TRBV7-2 and TRBJ1-1): GAGVSQSPSNKVTEKGKDVELRCDPISGHTALYWYRQSLGQGLEFLIYFQGNSAPDKSGLPSDRFSAERTGGSVSTLTIQRTQQEDSAVYLCASSLYGTEAFFGQGTRLTVV.